What follows are 32 T cell receptor beta chains derived from one specimen sequenced in a study of T-cell memory formation after mild COVID-19. MiXCR was run by TCRdb on the 5' RACE reads, yielding one entry per CDR3 protein. The sample records hundreds of thousands of distinct CDR3 sequences, roughly 22% being singletons. The sample taken for sequencing was PBMCs or a T cell subset sorted from them (not recorded which). All receptors derive from an adult woman who had mild COVID-19 (a few samples of this study predate the infection). Cell type and time point are not known.

The table lists this clonotype with a few counts. This chain links TRBV7-3 with TRBJ2-3, with D tentatively TRBD1 (6 bases). The CDR3 is 18 residues long. V was cut by 0 bases and J by 1 base, with 17 bases left in between. Germline V gene data show CDR1 as SGHTA and CDR2 as FQGTGA. This CDR3 is CASSLTFVRRQGTDTQYF. The CDR3 nucleotides are TGTGCCAGCAGCTTAACGTTCGTCCGGCGACAGGGCACAGATACGCAGTATTTT. Based on the CDR3 plus reference TRBV7-3 and TRBJ2-3, the full variable domain is GAGVSQTPSNKVTEKGKYVELRCDPISGHTALYWYRQSLGQGPEFLIYFQGTGAADDSGLPNDRFFAVRPEGSVSTLKIQRTERGDSAVYLCASSLTFVRRQGTDTQYFGPGTRLTVL.

This clonotype was counted between two and nine times. V and J are TRBV6-2 or TRBV6-3 and TRBJ2-7; tentative D call: TRBD1 (6 bases). The CDR3 extends over 11 amino acids. V was cut by 3 bases and J by 10 bases, with 10 bases left in between. The germline CDR1 and CDR2 sequences are MNHEY and SVGEGT. CDR3 coding DNA: TGTGCCAGCAGTTATGGACAGTTCCAGTACTTC. Its protein product is CASSYGQFQYF.

The rearrangement joins TRBV18 to TRBJ2-1, with D possibly TRBD2 on 7 matching bases. V gave up 0 bases and J gave up 10 bases, with 13 bases separating them. Per germline, CDR1 KGHSH and CDR2 LQKENI. This CDR3 is built from 14 residues. The CDR3 loop is CASSPPAGAQEQFF. The CDR3 bases are TGTGCCAGCTCACCACCTGCGGGGGCCCAGGAGCAGTTCTTC.

This clonotype was counted a few times. The chain couples TRBV2 to TRBJ1-1; 7 bases agree with TRBD1. The trim removed 6 bases at V and 2 bases at J, leaving 9 bases unmatched. Germline assignment: CDR1 SNHLY and CDR2 FYNNEI. There are 15 residues in the CDR3. The chain's CDR3 is CASRQGIDRNTEAFF. CDR3 DNA: TGTGCCAGCAGACAGGGGATCGATCGTAACACTGAAGCTTTCTTT.

This clonotype was detected a few times. This rearrangement joins TRBV23-1 to TRBJ2-7; no firm D call. TRBV23-1 is treated as an ORF (open reading frame) with a function not yet certain. V was shortened by 7 bases and J by 1 base, with 17 bases between the two germline ends. CDR3 size: 15 residues. The CDR3, as DNA: TGCGCCAGCATCCTCTCTGGGCCAGTATCCTACGAGCAGTACTTC. It codes for CASILSGPVSYEQYF.

This chain connects TRBV5-6 to TRBJ1-1; 11 bases map to TRBD1. Germline V gene lookup returns CDR1 SGHDT and CDR2 YYEEEE. CDR3 size: 17 residues. Losses at the gene ends were 2 bases for V and 1 base for J; bases not matched to a gene: 7. The CDR3 DNA is TGTGCCAGCAGCTTCCCGGGACAGGGGGGAAAGAACACTGAAGCTTTCTTT. Protein sequence: CASSFPGQGGKNTEAFF.

This clonotype was seen more than once but under ten times. The V call is TRBV12-3 or TRBV12-4, the J call TRBJ2-1; perhaps D is TRBD1 or TRBD2 (5 bases each). This CDR3 has 11 residues. Trimming left V 4 bases short and J 10 bases short, with 8 bases between. The CDR3 DNA is TGTGCCAGCAGTTCCTGGGGGGAGCAGTTCTTC. Its translation: CASSSWGEQFF.

The chain has TRBV19 and TRBJ1-5, with D perhaps matching TRBD1 (5 bases). This CDR3 comprises 11 residues. V was pared by 8 bases and J by 7 bases, with 9 bases between. Germline values: CDR1 LNHDA, CDR2 SQIVND (reference sequence). The CDR3 region is CASGTNQPQHF. The CDR3 nucleotides read TGTGCCAGTGGGACGAACCAGCCCCAGCATTTT.

In its sample, this clonotype was seen a few times. The chain employs TRBV20-1 and TRBJ2-1, with TRBD2 matching over 10 bases. The CDR3 runs 17 residues. The V segment lost 1 base and the J segment 5 bases; nucleotides outside the gene matches: 11. Germline lookup yields CDR1 DFQATT and CDR2 SNEGSKA (reference sequence). The CDR3 sequence: CSARVHPPSGGNNEQFF. CDR3 DNA: TGCAGTGCTAGAGTCCACCCTCCTAGCGGGGGAAACAATGAGCAGTTCTTC.

This clonotype turned up a few times. The chain recombines TRBV24-1 with TRBJ2-1, with no clear D. The V end lost 5 bases, the J end lost 7 bases, and 8 bases lay between the germline ends. The germline V gene has CDR1 KGHDR and CDR2 SFDVKD. The CDR3 sequence is 12 residues long. The CDR3 DNA reads as TGTGCCACCAGTGCCCCCGGGAATGAGCAGTTCTTC. It codes for CATSAPGNEQFF.

This clonotype turned up a few times. The chain combines TRBV2 with TRBJ2-3, with D possibly being TRBD2 (5 bases). Germline CDR1 SNHLY, CDR2 FYNNEI. The CDR3 length is 15 residues. The V gene lost 6 bases and the J gene lost 0 bases, with 13 bases spanning the gap. For the CDR3, the DNA is TGTGCCAGCAGACTCCGGGAAACTAGCACAGATACGCAGTATTTT. This gives the protein CASRLRETSTDTQYF.

This clonotype was detected only a few times. The genes are TRBV20-1 and TRBJ1-1, with 12 nucleotides matching TRBD1. The V gene's germline CDR1 is DFQATT and CDR2 SNEGSKA (reference sequence). This CDR3 is 13 amino acids long. The V gene end was trimmed by 7 bases and the J gene end by 7 bases; junction bases not matched to a gene: 7. CDR3 sequence reads: CSVRGTGGYEAFF. Here the CDR3 DNA reads TGCAGTGTCAGAGGGACAGGGGGCTATGAAGCTTTCTTT.

The rearrangement links TRBV20-1 to TRBJ1-4; 12 nucleotides align to TRBD1. The germline V gene has CDR1 DFQATT and CDR2 SNEGSKA (reference sequence). Trimming took 4 bases from V and 4 from J; bases not matched to a gene: 10. The length of the CDR3 is 17 residues. The CDR3 DNA reads TGCAGTGCTATGCCGGGACAGGGGGCCGGGGGTAATGAAAAACTGTTTTTT. The encoded protein is CSAMPGQGAGGNEKLFF.

This clonotype was detected only a few times. The V call is TRBV30, the J call TRBJ1-6, with 10 nucleotides matching TRBD1. The germline CDR1 and CDR2 sequences are GTSNPN and SVGIG (reference sequence). Trimming cost V 0 bases and J 7 bases; bases outside gene matches: 3. The CDR3 loop spans 15 amino acids. CDR3 loop: CAWSVRGQGNSPLHF. CDR3 in DNA: TGTGCCTGGAGTGTTCGGGGACAGGGGAATTCACCCCTCCACTTT.

A few counts support this clonotype. The J gene is TRBJ2-7, the V gene TRBV5-1; possible D gene TRBD1, 8 bases. Trimming left V 5 bases short and J 5 bases short, with 23 bases between. The V gene's germline CDR1 is SGHRS and CDR2 YFSETQ. The CDR3 consists of 16 residues. The chain's CDR3 is CASREGRAGGHHEQYF. The CDR3 region has the DNA TGCGCCAGCAGGGAGGGGAGGGCAGGGGGCCACCACGAGCAGTACTTC.

This clonotype has a count of ten or more. The chain combines TRBV18 with TRBJ2-7, with 10 bases fitting TRBD2. CDR3 length: 16 residues. The germline V gene encodes CDR1 KGHSH and CDR2 LQKENI. J gave up 4 bases and V 3 bases, and 9 bases lay outside the gene matches. The CDR3 DNA follows: TGTGCCAGCTCACCCCCCGGGACTAGCGTCCTGTACGAGCAGTACTTC. It translates to CASSPPGTSVLYEQYF.

This chain connects TRBV5-1 to TRBJ2-7; the match to TRBD2 covers 7 bases. Germline CDR1 SGHRS, CDR2 YFSETQ. This CDR3 contains 14 residues. The ends lost 4 bases at V and 4 bases at J; junction bases unmatched: 8. The CDR3: CASSGGVSWYEQYF. CDR3 nucleotides: TGCGCCAGCAGCGGGGGGGTCAGCTGGTACGAGCAGTACTTC.

In this sample, this clonotype turned up many times. Its ends do not fully match the called genes, so a read error is possible. This rearrangement joins TRBV18 to TRBJ1-1; a weak D match, TRBD1 (6 bases). Germline V gene data show CDR1 as KGHSH and CDR2 as LQKENI. This CDR3 is 14 amino acids long. The CDR3 DNA reads as TGTGCCAGCTCCCCACAGGGCACGAACACTGAAGCTTTCTTT. Protein: CASSPQGTNTEAFF.

The V call is TRBV25-1, the J call TRBJ2-7; D may be TRBD2 (6 bases). Per the germline V gene, CDR1 is MGHDK and CDR2 is SYGVNS. CDR3 length: 12 amino acids. Trimming cost V 1 base and J 9 bases, with 10 bases left between them. The CDR3 region has the DNA TGTGCCAGCAGTGAATGGGGGGACGCGCAGTACTTC. Its protein is CASSEWGDAQYF.

The chain links TRBV7-3 to TRBJ2-7, with a tentative D call TRBD1 (6 bases). There are 15 residues in the CDR3. CDR1 is SGHTA and CDR2 is FQGTGA in the germline V gene. Trimming left V 2 bases short and J 5 bases short, with 16 bases between. In DNA, the CDR3 is TGTGCCAGCAGCTTAGGGGCGACAGGTGCCAACGAGCAGTACTTC. The encoded protein is CASSLGATGANEQYF.

V usage is TRBV10-3 and J usage is TRBJ2-5; D may be TRBD1 or TRBD2 (5 bases each). The CDR3 sequence is 15 residues long. Germline V gene lookup returns CDR1 ENHRY and CDR2 SYGVKD. Trimming took 4 bases from V and 1 from J, leaving 13 bases between them. CDR3 sequence: CAISGRDVRQETQYF. The CDR3 nucleotides read TGTGCCATCAGTGGACGGGACGTACGCCAAGAGACCCAGTACTTC.

This clonotype has just a few counts. The chain couples TRBV19 to TRBJ1-2; a possible D gene is TRBD1 (6 bases). The CDR3 runs to 13 residues. The germline V gene encodes CDR1 LNHDA and CDR2 SQIVND (reference sequence). Trimming took 6 bases from V and 7 from J, leaving 15 bases between them. CDR3 sequence: CASRQGGITGYTF. As DNA, the CDR3 is TGTGCCAGTAGACAGGGAGGGATTACTGGCTACACCTTC.

This clonotype was detected once. The CDR3 here is CASSGQNSPNQPQHF. Written as DNA, the CDR3 is TGTGCCAGCAGCGGACAGAACAGTCCGAATCAGCCCCAGCATTTT. The chain joins TRBV2 to TRBJ1-5; D may be TRBD1 (6 bases). The V gene's germline CDR1 is SNHLY and CDR2 FYNNEI. Trimming shortened V by 6 bases and J by 4 bases, and 16 bases separated the two germline ends. CDR3 length: 15 residues.

The chain is built from TRBV7-2 and TRBJ2-1; 9 bases fit TRBD2. The CDR3 runs 16 residues. The germline V gene has CDR1 SGHTA and CDR2 FQGNSA. V shed 3 bases, J shed 5 bases, and the junction held 8 bases outside the gene matches. CDR3 region: CASSFSGTSPHNEQFF. DNA for the CDR3: TGTGCCAGCAGCTTCTCCGGGACTAGCCCCCACAATGAGCAGTTCTTC.

The chain couples TRBV24-1 to TRBJ2-7; the D call may be TRBD1 or TRBD2 (7 bases each). In germline, CDR1 is KGHDR, CDR2 SFDVKD. The CDR3 length is 13 residues. The V gene lost 7 bases and the J gene lost 3 bases, with 12 bases spanning the gap. CDR3 sequence: CATSTRGGYEQYF. The CDR3 DNA reads as TGTGCCACCAGCACCAGGGGGGGCTACGAGCAGTACTTC.

The chain combines TRBV9 with TRBJ2-1; D is uncertain. The germline V gene has CDR1 SGDLS and CDR2 YYNGEE. Trimming removed 4 bases from V and 9 bases from J, with 17 bases in between. CDR3 length equals 14 residues. The CDR3 region has the DNA TGTGCCAGCAGCCCTACTGATCCGGGCGGTGAGCAGTTCTTC. It encodes CASSPTDPGGEQFF. The full variable domain, rest sourced from reference TRBV9 and TRBJ2-1, is DSGVTQTPKHLITATGQRVTLRCSPRSGDLSVYWYQQSLDQGLQFLIQYYNGEERAKGNILERFSAQQFPDLHSELNLSSLELGDSALYFCASSPTDPGGEQFFGPGTRLTVL.

This clonotype was seen at least ten times. The genes are TRBV6-4 and TRBJ2-1; 13 bases line up with TRBD2. Germline V lookup: CDR1 MRHNA, CDR2 SNTAGT. CDR3 length: 18 residues. Losses at the gene ends were 5 bases for V and 1 base for J; bases not matched to a gene: 8. In nucleotides, the CDR3 is TGTGCCAGCAGTCTCGGACTAGCGGGAGTCAGGTCCTACAATGAGCAGTTCTTC. Its translation: CASSLGLAGVRSYNEQFF.

This sequence joins TRBV30 and TRBJ1-2; no clear D. CDR1 and CDR2 (germline): GTSNPN, SVGIG (reference sequence). The CDR3 runs to 12 residues. The ends were cut back, 1 base at V and 2 bases at J, with 5 bases in the middle. Written as DNA, the CDR3 is TGTGCCTGGAGTGGATCCAACTATGGCTACACCTTC. Protein sequence: CAWSGSNYGYTF.

This chain joins TRBV6-2 or TRBV6-3 and TRBJ1-5; possible D gene TRBD1, 5 bases. V was shortened by 5 bases and J by 11 bases, with 19 bases between the two germline ends. The CDR3 runs 14 residues. Germline CDR1 reads MNHEY; CDR2 reads SVGEGT. The CDR3 DNA reads TGTGCCAGCAGTGACAGCCCCAGCGGGCAGTCCCAGCATTTT. Protein: CASSDSPSGQSQHF.

The chain has TRBV7-9 and TRBJ1-1; TRBD1 matches at 10 bases. The germline V gene encodes CDR1 SEHNR and CDR2 FQNEAQ (reference sequence). V gave up 5 bases and J gave up 3 bases; unmatched junction bases: 6. This CDR3 contains 15 residues. This CDR3 reads CASSGPDRGDTEAFF. CDR3 DNA sequence: TGTGCCAGCAGCGGCCCGGACAGGGGGGACACTGAAGCTTTCTTT.

This clonotype was detected many times. The J gene is TRBJ2-2, the V gene TRBV7-6, with TRBD2 matching 9 bases. The length of the CDR3 is 16 residues. Germline values: CDR1 SGHVS, CDR2 FNYEAQ. V shed 4 bases, J shed 5 bases, and the junction held 8 bases outside the gene matches. The CDR3 sequence is CASSYSGRRGTGELFF. CDR3 nucleotide sequence: TGTGCCAGCAGCTATAGCGGGAGAAGGGGTACCGGGGAGCTGTTTTTT.

The genes are TRBV29-1 and TRBJ1-1, with TRBD1 matching over 9 bases. The CDR3 has 13 amino acids. V gave up 4 bases and J gave up 3 bases; unmatched junction bases: 3. Per germline, CDR1 SQVTM and CDR2 ANQGSEA. CDR3 DNA: TGCAGCGTTGCGACAGGGGGGTACACTGAAGCTTTCTTT. This codes for CSVATGGYTEAFF. The complete variable domain, with remaining parts taken from reference TRBV29-1 and TRBJ1-1, reads SAVISQKPSRDICQRGTSLTIQCQVDSQVTMMFWYRQQPGQSLTLIATANQGSEATYESGFVIDKFPISRPNLTFSTLTVSNMSPEDSSIYLCSVATGGYTEAFFGQGTRLTVV.